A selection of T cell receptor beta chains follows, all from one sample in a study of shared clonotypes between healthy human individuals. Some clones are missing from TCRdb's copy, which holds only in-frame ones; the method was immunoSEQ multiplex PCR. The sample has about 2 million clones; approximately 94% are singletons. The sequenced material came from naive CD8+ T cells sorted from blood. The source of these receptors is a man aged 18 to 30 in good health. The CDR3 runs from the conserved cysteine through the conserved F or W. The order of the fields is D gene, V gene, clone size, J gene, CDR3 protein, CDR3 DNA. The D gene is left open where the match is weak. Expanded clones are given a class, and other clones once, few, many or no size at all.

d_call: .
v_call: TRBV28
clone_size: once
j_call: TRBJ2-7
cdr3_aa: CASSFPGAPPYEQYF
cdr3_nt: TGTGCCAGCAGTTTTCCTGGGGCACCTCCCTACGAGCAGTACTTC

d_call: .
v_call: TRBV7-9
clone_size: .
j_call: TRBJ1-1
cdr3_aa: CASSPITGLNTEAFF
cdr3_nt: TGTGCCAGCAGCCCGATCACAGGGTTGAACACTGAAGCTTTCTTT

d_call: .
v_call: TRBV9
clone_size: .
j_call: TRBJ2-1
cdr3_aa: CASSPFWGLNEQFF
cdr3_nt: TGTGCCAGCAGCCCCTTCTGGGGCCTCAATGAGCAGTTCTTC

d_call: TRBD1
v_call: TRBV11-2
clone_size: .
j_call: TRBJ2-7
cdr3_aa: CASSLGQGAYEQYF
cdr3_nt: TGTGCCAGCAGCTTAGGTCAGGGGGCGTACGAGCAGTACTTC

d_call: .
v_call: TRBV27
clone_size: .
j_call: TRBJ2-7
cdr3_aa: CASSLQGVSYEQYF
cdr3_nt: TGTGCCAGCAGTTTACAGGGTGTCTCCTACGAGCAGTACTTC

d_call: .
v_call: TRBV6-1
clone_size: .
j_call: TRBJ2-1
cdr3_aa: CASSEPGYGGEQFF
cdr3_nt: TGTGCCAGCAGTGAACCAGGGTACGGAGGTGAGCAGTTCTTC

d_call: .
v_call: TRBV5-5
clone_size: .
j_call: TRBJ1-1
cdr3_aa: CASSLGGAGTEAFF
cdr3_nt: TGTGCCAGCAGCTTGGGAGGGGCGGGCACTGAAGCTTTCTTT

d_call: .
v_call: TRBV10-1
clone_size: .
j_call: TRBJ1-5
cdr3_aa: CASSDLLQEGNQPQHF
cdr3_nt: TGCGCCAGCAGTGATCTCTTGCAGGAAGGCAATCAGCCCCAGCATTTT

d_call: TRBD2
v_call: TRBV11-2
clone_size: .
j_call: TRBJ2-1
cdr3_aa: CASSVGLAGSPYNEQFF
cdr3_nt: TGTGCCAGCAGCGTCGGACTAGCGGGTTCCCCCTACAATGAGCAGTTCTTC

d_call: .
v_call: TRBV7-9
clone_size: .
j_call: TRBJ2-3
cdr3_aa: CASSLEQDTQYF
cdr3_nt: TGTGCCAGCAGCTTAGAACAGGATACGCAGTATTTT

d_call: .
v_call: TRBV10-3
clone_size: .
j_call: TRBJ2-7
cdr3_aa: CAISDPPGSHSYEQYF
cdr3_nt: TGTGCCATCAGCGACCCCCCGGGCAGTCACTCCTACGAGCAGTACTTC

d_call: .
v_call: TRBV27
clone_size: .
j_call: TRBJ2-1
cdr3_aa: CASSLAATFYNEQFF
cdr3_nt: TGTGCCAGCAGTTTAGCGGCTACTTTTTACAATGAGCAGTTCTTC

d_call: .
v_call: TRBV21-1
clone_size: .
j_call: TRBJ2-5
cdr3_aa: CASSTDRAQETQYF
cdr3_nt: TGTGCCAGCAGCACCGACAGGGCCCAAGAGACCCAGTACTTC

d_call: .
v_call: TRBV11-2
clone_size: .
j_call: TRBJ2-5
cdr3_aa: CASSLGRMAYQETQYF
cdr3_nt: TGTGCCAGCAGCTTAGGGCGGATGGCGTACCAAGAGACCCAGTACTTC

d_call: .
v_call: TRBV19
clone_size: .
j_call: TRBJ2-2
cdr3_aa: CASSILLLNTGELFF
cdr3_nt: TGTGCCAGTAGTATTTTACTCTTGAACACCGGGGAGCTGTTTTTT

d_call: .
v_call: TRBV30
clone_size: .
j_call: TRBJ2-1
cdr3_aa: CAWSFPPGGEQFF
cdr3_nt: TGTGCCTGGAGTTTCCCGCCAGGCGGTGAGCAGTTCTTC

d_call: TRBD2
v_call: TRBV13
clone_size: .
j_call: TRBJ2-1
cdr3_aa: CASSPHPASGSYNEQFF
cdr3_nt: TGTGCCAGCAGCCCCCACCCGGCTAGCGGGAGCTACAATGAGCAGTTCTTC

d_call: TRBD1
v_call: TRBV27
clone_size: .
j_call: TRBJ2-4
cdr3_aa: CASSFIGGSDIQYF
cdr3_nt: TGTGCCAGCAGTTTCATAGGGGGCAGCGACATTCAGTACTTC

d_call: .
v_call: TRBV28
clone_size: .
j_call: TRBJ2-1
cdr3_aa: CASRLDAWEVMSEQFF
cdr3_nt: TGTGCCAGCAGACTAGACGCCTGGGAAGTGATGAGTGAGCAGTTCTTC

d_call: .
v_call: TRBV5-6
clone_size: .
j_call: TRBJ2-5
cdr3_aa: CASSPVAGEETQYF
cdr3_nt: TGTGCCAGCAGCCCGGTGGCAGGGGAAGAGACCCAGTACTTC

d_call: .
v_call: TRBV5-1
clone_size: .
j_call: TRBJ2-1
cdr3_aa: CASSMWDDYNEQFF
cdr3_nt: TGCGCCAGCAGCATGTGGGACGATTACAATGAGCAGTTCTTC

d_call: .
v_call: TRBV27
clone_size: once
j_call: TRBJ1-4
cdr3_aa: CASTSRAGGEKLFF
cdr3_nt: TGTGCCAGCACGTCCCGGGCCGGGGGGGAAAAACTGTTTTTT

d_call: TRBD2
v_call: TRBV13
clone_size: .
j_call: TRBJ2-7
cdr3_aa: CASSLAGSGGSYEQYF
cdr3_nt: TGTGCCAGCAGCTTAGCGGGTAGCGGGGGATCCTACGAGCAGTACTTC

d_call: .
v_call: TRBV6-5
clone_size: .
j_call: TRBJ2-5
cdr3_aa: CASSPLGRETQYF
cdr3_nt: TGTGCCAGCAGTCCCTTGGGGAGAGAGACCCAGTACTTC

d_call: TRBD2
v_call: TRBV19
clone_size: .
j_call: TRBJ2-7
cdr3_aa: CASRLAGAYEQYF
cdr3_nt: TGTGCCAGTCGACTAGCGGGCGCCTACGAGCAGTACTTC

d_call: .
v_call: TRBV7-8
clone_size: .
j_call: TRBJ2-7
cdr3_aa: CASSLDRRKDHLTYEQYF
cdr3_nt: TGTGCCAGCAGCTTGGACAGACGAAAAGACCACCTCACCTACGAGCAGTACTTC

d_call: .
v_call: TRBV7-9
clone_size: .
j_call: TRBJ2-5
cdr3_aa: CASSSPPQETQYF
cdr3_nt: TGTGCCAGCAGCTCCCCGCCTCAAGAGACCCAGTACTTC

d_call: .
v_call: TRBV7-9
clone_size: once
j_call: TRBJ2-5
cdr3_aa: CASSFTTQETQYF
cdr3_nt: TGTGCCAGCAGCTTTACAACTCAAGAGACCCAGTACTTC

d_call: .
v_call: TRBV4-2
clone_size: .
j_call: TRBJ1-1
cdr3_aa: CASSHRTSFEAFF
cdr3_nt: TGTGCCAGCAGCCACAGGACGTCGTTTGAAGCTTTCTTT

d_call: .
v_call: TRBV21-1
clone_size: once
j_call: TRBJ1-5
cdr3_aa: CASSPPGRADYSNQPQHF
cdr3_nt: TGTGCCAGCAGTCCGCCCGGCCGGGCGGATTATAGCAATCAGCCCCAGCATTTT

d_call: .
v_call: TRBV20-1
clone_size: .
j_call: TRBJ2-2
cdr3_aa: CSAQEDGELFF
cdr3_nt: TGCAGTGCCCAGGAGGACGGGGAGCTGTTTTTT

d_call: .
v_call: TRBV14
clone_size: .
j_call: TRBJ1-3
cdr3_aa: CASSQGPGRSGNTIYF
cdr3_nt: TGTGCCAGCAGCCAAGGACCAGGGCGCTCTGGAAACACCATATATTTT

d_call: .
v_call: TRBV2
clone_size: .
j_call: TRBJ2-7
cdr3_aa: CASSDDGDYEQYF
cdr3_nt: TGTGCCAGCAGTGACGACGGGGACTACGAGCAGTACTTC

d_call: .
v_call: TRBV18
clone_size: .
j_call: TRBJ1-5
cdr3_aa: CASSPSERGQPQHF
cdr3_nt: TGTGCCAGCTCACCATCGGAGAGGGGTCAGCCCCAGCATTTT

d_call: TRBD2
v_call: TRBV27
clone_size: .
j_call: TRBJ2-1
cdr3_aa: CASSWLAGVSYNEQFF
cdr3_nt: TGTGCCAGCAGTTGGCTTGCGGGGGTCTCCTACAATGAGCAGTTCTTC

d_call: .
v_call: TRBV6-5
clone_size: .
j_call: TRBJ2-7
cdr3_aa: CASSWTGDREQYF
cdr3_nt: TGTGCCAGCAGTTGGACGGGCGATCGGGAGCAGTACTTC

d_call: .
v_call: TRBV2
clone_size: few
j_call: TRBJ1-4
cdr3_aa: CASSPQPRAEKLFF
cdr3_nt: TGTGCCAGCAGTCCACAGCCGCGGGCCGAAAAACTGTTTTTT

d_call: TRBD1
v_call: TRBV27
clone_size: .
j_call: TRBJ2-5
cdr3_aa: CASSKMGQGYF
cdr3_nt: TGTGCCAGCAGTAAGATGGGACAGGGGTACTTC

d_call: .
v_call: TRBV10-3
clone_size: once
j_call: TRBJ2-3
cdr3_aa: CAISEPGTDTQYF
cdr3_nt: TGTGCCATCAGTGAGCCGGGAACAGATACGCAGTATTTT

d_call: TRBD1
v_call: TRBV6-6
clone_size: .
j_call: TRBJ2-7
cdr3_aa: CASSYSQGAPNEQYF
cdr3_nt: TGTGCCAGCAGTTACTCTCAGGGGGCTCCCAACGAGCAGTACTTC

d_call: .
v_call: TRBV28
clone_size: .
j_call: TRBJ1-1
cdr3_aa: CASSSLGMMNTEAFF
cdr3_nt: TGTGCCAGCAGCTCCCTGGGGATGATGAACACTGAAGCTTTCTTT

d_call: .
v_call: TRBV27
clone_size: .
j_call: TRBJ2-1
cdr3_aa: CASKPRDRGYEQFF
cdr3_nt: TGTGCCAGCAAGCCCAGGGACCGGGGTTATGAGCAGTTCTTC

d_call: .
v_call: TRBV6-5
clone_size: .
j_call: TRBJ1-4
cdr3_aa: CATMAGSSNEKLFF
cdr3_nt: TGTGCCACCATGGCGGGCAGTTCTAATGAAAAACTGTTTTTT

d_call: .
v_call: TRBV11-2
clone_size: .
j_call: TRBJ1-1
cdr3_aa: CASTLNTEAFF
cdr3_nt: TGTGCCAGCACCCTAAACACTGAAGCTTTCTTT

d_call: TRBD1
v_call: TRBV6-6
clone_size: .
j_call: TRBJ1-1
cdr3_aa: CASIQGHTEAFF
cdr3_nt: TGTGCCAGCATACAGGGGCACACTGAAGCTTTCTTT

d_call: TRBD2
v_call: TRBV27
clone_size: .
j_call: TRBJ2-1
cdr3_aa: CASSLKHSGGVSEQFF
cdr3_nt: TGTGCCAGCAGTCTCAAACATAGCGGGGGGGTTTCTGAGCAGTTCTTC

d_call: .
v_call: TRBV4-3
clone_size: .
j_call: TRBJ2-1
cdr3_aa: CASSQDSARTHEQFF
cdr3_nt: TGCGCCAGCAGCCAAGATTCGGCAAGAACCCATGAGCAGTTCTTC

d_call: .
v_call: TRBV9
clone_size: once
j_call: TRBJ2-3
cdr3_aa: CASSVWAGAYTDTQYF
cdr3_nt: TGTGCCAGCAGCGTATGGGCGGGGGCCTACACAGATACGCAGTATTTT